This passage covers 13 T cell receptor beta chains from one sample sequenced in a study of T cell repertoires in cytomegalovirus infection. Which antigens these TCRs recognize remains unknown. TCRdb recomputed calls from the reads with MiXCR, one row per CDR3 protein. The sample records 830,000 or so distinct CDR3 sequences, over 25% being singletons. The specimen was cultured CD8+ T cells from PBMCs, collected from culture after CMV antigen stimulation. The receptors come from a human donor in good health (CMV status not recorded). Some clones in this sample may be carry-over from other donors' samples.

Concerning this clonotype: A much larger clone differs by one base, so this may be a read error. The rearrangement joins TRBV27 to TRBJ1-5; the D is unclear. CDR1 is MNHEY and CDR2 is SMNVEV in the germline V gene (reference sequence). The CDR3 has 12 amino acids. The CDR3 DNA reads as TGTGCCAACAGTCTTCCGGGCCGCCCCAAGCATTTT. It specifies CANSLPGRPKHF.

V is TRBV6-2 or TRBV6-3 and J is TRBJ2-1, with 10 positions matching TRBD2. The germline CDR1 and CDR2 sequences are MNHEY and SVGEGT. The CDR3 sequence is 17 residues long. V trimming: 2 bases; J trimming: 9 bases; junction bases outside the gene matches: 13. The CDR3 loop reads CASSYTGLAVLFGEQFF. CDR3 DNA sequence: TGTGCCAGCAGTTACACCGGACTAGCGGTTCTATTCGGTGAGCAGTTCTTC.

This chain joins TRBV10-1 and TRBJ2-7; weak D call: TRBD1 (5 bases). CDR3 length: 13 residues. In germline, CDR1 is WNHNN, CDR2 SYGVQD (reference sequence). With 4 bases removed from V and 2 bases from J, the gap between germline ends came to 9 bases. The CDR3 loop reads CASSGSGTYEQYF. CDR3 in DNA: TGCGCCAGCAGTGGATCAGGGACCTACGAGCAGTACTTC.

This clonotype was recorded a few times. This chain joins TRBV18 and TRBJ1-1, with 7 bases lining up with TRBD1. V trimming: 2 bases; J trimming: 5 bases; junction bases outside the gene matches: 8. Germline assignment: CDR1 KGHSH and CDR2 LQKENI. This CDR3 region has 15 residues. The CDR3 DNA is TGTGCCAGCTCACCAGCGGACAGGCGGGGGACTGAAGCTTTCTTT. Translation: CASSPADRRGTEAFF.

The CDR3 loop reads CASSYAHQDEQYV. As DNA, the CDR3 is TGTGCCAGCAGTTACGCCCATCAGGACGAGCAGTACGTC. The chain recombines TRBV6-2 or TRBV6-3 with TRBJ2-7; D is unresolved. This CDR3 contains 13 residues. Trimming removed 2 bases at V and 5 bases at J, with 10 bases between. In germline, CDR1 is MNHEY, CDR2 SVGEGT.

This clonotype showed up just a few times. The CDR3 bases are TGCGCCAGCAGCCCGGCGTGGTTCGGGGAGCTGTTTTTT. Encoded protein: CASSPAWFGELFF. J is TRBJ2-2 and V is TRBV4-3, with D unclear. The V end lost 4 bases, the J end lost 7 bases, and 10 bases lay between the germline ends. The CDR3 runs 13 residues. Looked up from germline, CDR1 is LGHNA and CDR2 is YSLEER.

The CDR3 DNA follows: TGTGCCAGCAGCGCGGATCCTATGTGGGGCTACACCTTC. It yields the protein CASSADPMWGYTF. The chain couples TRBV9 to TRBJ1-2, with D unresolved. In germline, CDR1 is SGDLS, CDR2 YYNGEE. V lost 3 bases, J lost 8 bases, and 14 bases lay in between. This CDR3 is 13 amino acids long.

The rearrangement links TRBV7-2 to TRBJ2-5, with a weak D call TRBD1 (6 bases). The V gene lost 4 bases and the J gene lost 5 bases, with 17 bases spanning the gap. The length of the CDR3 is 15 residues. CDR1 and CDR2 (germline): SGHTA, FQGNSA. The CDR3 DNA is TGTGCCAGCAGCTCTCGTCCTTCCAGGGGTGAGACCCAGTACTTC. It encodes CASSSRPSRGETQYF.

This clonotype was seen a handful of times. The chain is built from TRBV6-2 or TRBV6-3 and TRBJ2-7, with 12 nucleotides matching TRBD1. CDR1 MNHEY and CDR2 SVGEGT come from the germline V gene. The length of the CDR3 is 18 residues. Trimming at V came to 6 bases and at J to 0 bases, leaving 12 bases not matched to a gene. CDR3 bases: TGTGCCAGCAGCACCGGGACAGGGGGCTACCTGAGCTCCTACGAGCAGTACGTC. This encodes CASSTGTGGYLSSYEQYV.

This rearrangement joins TRBV20-1 to TRBJ2-5, with 7 nucleotides matching TRBD1. Trimming at V came to 5 bases and at J to 5 bases, leaving 8 bases not matched to a gene. Germline V CDR1 and CDR2: DFQATT, SNEGSKA (reference sequence). CDR3 length equals 13 residues. CDR3 coding DNA: TGCAGTGCTGGAAACAGGGGTAGCGAGACCCAGTACTTC. Encoded protein: CSAGNRGSETQYF.

This clonotype was seen a few times. The DNA of the CDR3 is TGTGCCAGCAGCCATGGACGGATCAATCAGCCCCAGCATTTT. The encoded protein is CASSHGRINQPQHF. This chain joins TRBV13 and TRBJ1-5; D remains ambiguous. Germline V gene sequence: CDR1 PRHDT, CDR2 FYEKMQ (reference sequence). CDR3 length equals 14 residues. Trimming pared 5 bases from V and 3 bases from J, leaving 11 bases between.

This rearrangement joins TRBV7-6 to TRBJ1-5, with a possible D match to TRBD1 (6 bases). The germline V and J ends were trimmed by 5 bases and 7 bases, with 12 bases remaining between them. This CDR3 comprises 13 residues. Germline values: CDR1 SGHVS, CDR2 FNYEAQ. In DNA, the CDR3 is TGTGCCAGCAGCGTTAACAGGGACCAGCCCCAGCATTTT. It is translated as CASSVNRDQPQHF.

There are a few counts of this clonotype. The J gene is TRBJ2-7, the V gene TRBV4-1; D unresolved. Germline assignment: CDR1 MGHRA and CDR2 YSYEKL. CDR3 length: 15 residues. Deletions cut 1 base from V and 2 bases from J, with 12 bases between. CDR3 sequence reads: CASSQVGSSAYEQYV. The DNA for the CDR3 is TGCGCCAGCAGCCAAGTCGGTTCTTCGGCCTACGAGCAGTACGTC.